The 12 T cell receptor beta chains presented below share a single source sample, sequenced in a study of CD8+ T cells in alopecia areata. RNA was isolated and reverse transcribed to cDNA, the sequencing template. Repertoires were generated with immunoSEQ multiplex PCR, while TCRdb's copy carries only in-frame clones and drops some. Here the sample spans some 150,000 clones, about 70% being singletons. Sample: CD8+ T cells sorted from blood, taken at week 0. These receptors were collected from a human donor with alopecia areata.

The chain links TRBV5-1 to TRBJ2-1; 8 nucleotides agree with TRBD2. V trimming: 1 base; J trimming: 2 bases; junction bases outside the gene matches: 2. This CDR3 spans 15 amino acids. Per the germline V gene, CDR1 is SGHRS and CDR2 is YFSETQ. CDR3 bases: TGCGCCAGCAGCTTGCGCGGGGGGCCCTACAATGAGCAGTTCTTC. It specifies CASSLRGGPYNEQFF.

The J gene is TRBJ1-2, the V gene TRBV11-2; no clear D. CDR1 and CDR2 from the germline V gene are SGHAT and FQNNGV. Between the trimmed V and J ends, which lost 5 bases and 4 bases, there was a span of 14 bases. CDR3 length: 14 amino acids. CDR3 in DNA: TGTGCCAGCAGCCCGATTAAGGACCCCTATGGCTACACCTTC. This encodes CASSPIKDPYGYTF.

This clone was counted a few times. This sequence joins TRBV6-6 and TRBJ1-1, with D possibly TRBD1 on 5 matching bases. There are 14 residues in the CDR3. CDR1 MNHNY and CDR2 SVGAGI come from the germline V gene (reference sequence). Trimming pared 5 bases from V and 4 bases from J, leaving 14 bases between. In nucleotides, the CDR3 is TGTGCCAGCAGTCAGCAGGGTATATCCACTGAAGCTTTCTTT. Protein: CASSQQGISTEAFF.

The V gene is TRBV9, the J gene TRBJ2-7; maybe TRBD2 (5 bases). Germline lookup yields CDR1 SGDLS and CDR2 YYNGEE. CDR3 length: 14 amino acids. V gave up 4 bases and J gave up 0 bases, with 11 bases separating them. In nucleotides, the CDR3 is TGTGCCAGCAGCCCAGGACTGAGCTCCTACGAGCAGTACTTC. The encoded protein is CASSPGLSSYEQYF.

This clone appeared once. This chain uses TRBV27 with TRBJ2-7, with D uncertain. V gave up 2 bases and J gave up 2 bases, with 7 bases separating them. CDR1 and CDR2 from the germline V gene are MNHEY and SMNVEV (reference sequence). The CDR3 has 13 residues. The CDR3: CASSLGKTYEQYF. CDR3 DNA: TGTGCCAGCAGTTTAGGGAAGACCTACGAGCAGTACTTC.

The chain carries TRBV4-1 and TRBJ2-1, with D perhaps TRBD1 or TRBD2 (5 bases each). Trimming left V 0 bases short and J 4 bases short, with 10 bases between. Germline CDR1 MGHRA, CDR2 YSYEKL. CDR3 length: 15 residues. The CDR3 region has the DNA TGCGCCAGCAGCCAAGATCAGGGAGTTTACAATGAGCAGTTCTTC. Its protein is CASSQDQGVYNEQFF.

J is TRBJ2-7 and V is TRBV7-9; TRBD2 aligns across 14 bases. The CDR3 covers 16 residues. V shed 1 base, J shed 2 bases, and the junction held 1 base outside the gene matches. Germline V gives CDR1 SEHNR, CDR2 FQNEAQ (reference sequence). The CDR3 spells CASSLGTSGGTYEQYF. The CDR3 nucleotides read TGTGCCAGCAGCTTAGGGACTAGCGGGGGGACCTACGAGCAGTACTTC.

The chain has TRBV27 and TRBJ1-2; the match to TRBD1 covers 12 bases. V shed 4 bases and J 4 bases; nucleotides not matched to a gene: 4. The V gene's germline CDR1 is MNHEY and CDR2 SMNVEV (reference sequence). This CDR3 has 15 amino acids. CDR3 residues: CASSSRDRGLYGYTF. For the CDR3, the DNA is TGTGCCAGCAGTTCGAGGGACAGGGGGCTCTATGGCTACACCTTC.

This chain connects TRBV10-2 to TRBJ2-7; no clear D. The CDR3 is made up of 12 amino acids. With 6 bases removed from V and 2 bases from J, the gap between germline ends came to 8 bases. Germline V gene data show CDR1 as WSHSY and CDR2 as SAAADI. CDR3 in amino acids: CASRSDPYEQYF. The CDR3 nucleotides are TGCGCCAGCAGGTCGGATCCCTACGAGCAGTACTTC.

J is TRBJ1-1 and V is TRBV30; D may be TRBD1 (6 bases). Germline V lookup: CDR1 GTSNPN, CDR2 SVGIG (reference sequence). The CDR3 consists of 13 residues. V was pared by 8 bases and J by 0 bases, with 13 bases between. CDR3 loop: CAGTDRLNTEAFF. The CDR3 nucleotides read TGTGCCGGAACGGACAGATTGAACACTGAAGCTTTCTTT.

This chain joins TRBV5-6 and TRBJ1-1; no clear D. The CDR3 extends over 15 amino acids. Looked up from germline, CDR1 is SGHDT and CDR2 is YYEEEE. V lost 0 bases to trimming and J lost 11 bases, with 20 bases between them. The CDR3: CASSLARMDDGFAFF. In nucleotides, the CDR3 is TGTGCCAGCAGCTTGGCCCGAATGGACGACGGTTTTGCTTTCTTT.

The rearrangement links TRBV13 to TRBJ1-5; the D is unclear. This CDR3 region has 13 residues. CDR1 and CDR2 (germline): PRHDT, FYEKMQ (reference sequence). V dropped 3 bases and J dropped 1 base, with 4 bases sitting between them. CDR3 region: CASSLGSNQPQHF. CDR3 DNA sequence: TGTGCCAGCAGCTTGGGAAGCAATCAGCCCCAGCATTTT.